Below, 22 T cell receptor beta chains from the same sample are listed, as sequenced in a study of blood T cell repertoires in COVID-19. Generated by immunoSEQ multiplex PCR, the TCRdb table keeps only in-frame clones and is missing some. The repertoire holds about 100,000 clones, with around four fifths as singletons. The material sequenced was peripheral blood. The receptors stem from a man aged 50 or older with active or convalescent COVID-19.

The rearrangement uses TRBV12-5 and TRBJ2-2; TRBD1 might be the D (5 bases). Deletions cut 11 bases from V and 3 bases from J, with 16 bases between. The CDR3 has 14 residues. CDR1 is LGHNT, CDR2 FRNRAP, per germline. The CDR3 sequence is CACKTDSYTGELFF. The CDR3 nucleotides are TGTGCTTGTAAGACAGACTCTTACACCGGGGAGCTGTTTTTT.

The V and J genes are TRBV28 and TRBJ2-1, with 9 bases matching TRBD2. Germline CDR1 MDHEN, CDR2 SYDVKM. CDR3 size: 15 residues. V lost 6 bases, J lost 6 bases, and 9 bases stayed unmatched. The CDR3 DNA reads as TGTGCCAGCAGACCTACTAGCGGGTTGACCAATGAGCAGTTCTTC. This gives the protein CASRPTSGLTNEQFF.

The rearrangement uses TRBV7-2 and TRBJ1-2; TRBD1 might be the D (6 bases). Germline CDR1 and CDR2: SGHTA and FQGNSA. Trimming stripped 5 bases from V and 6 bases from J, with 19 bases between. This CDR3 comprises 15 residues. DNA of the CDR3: TGTGCCAGCAGCGCGGGGAGGGGGGATGTGAATGGCTACACCTTC. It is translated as CASSAGRGDVNGYTF.

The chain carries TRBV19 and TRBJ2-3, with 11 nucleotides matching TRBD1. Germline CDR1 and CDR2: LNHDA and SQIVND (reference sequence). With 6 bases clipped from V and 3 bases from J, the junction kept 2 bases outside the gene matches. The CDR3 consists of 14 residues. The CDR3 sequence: CASRGQGATDTQYF. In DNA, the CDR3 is TGTGCCAGTAGAGGACAGGGGGCGACAGATACGCAGTATTTT.

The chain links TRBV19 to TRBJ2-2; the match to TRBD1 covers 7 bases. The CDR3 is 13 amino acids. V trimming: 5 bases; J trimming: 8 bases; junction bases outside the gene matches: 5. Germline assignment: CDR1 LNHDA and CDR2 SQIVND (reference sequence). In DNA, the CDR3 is TGTGCCAGTAGTCCACAGGGGATAGGGGAGCTGTTTTTT. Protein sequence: CASSPQGIGELFF.

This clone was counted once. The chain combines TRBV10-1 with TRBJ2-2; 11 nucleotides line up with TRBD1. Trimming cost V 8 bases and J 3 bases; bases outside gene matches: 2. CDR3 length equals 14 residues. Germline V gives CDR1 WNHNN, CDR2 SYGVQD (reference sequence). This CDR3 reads CASGQGAYTGELFF. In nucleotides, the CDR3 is TGCGCCAGCGGACAGGGGGCCTACACCGGGGAGCTGTTTTTT.

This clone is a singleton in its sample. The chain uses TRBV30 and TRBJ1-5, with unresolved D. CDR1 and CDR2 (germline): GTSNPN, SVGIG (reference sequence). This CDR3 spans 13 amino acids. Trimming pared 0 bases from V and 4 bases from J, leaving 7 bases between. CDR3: CAWSVEANQPQHF. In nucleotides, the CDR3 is TGTGCCTGGAGTGTAGAGGCAAATCAGCCCCAGCATTTT. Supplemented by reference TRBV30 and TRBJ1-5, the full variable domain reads SQTIHQWPATLVQPVGSPLSLECTVEGTSNPNLYWYRQAAGRGLQLLFYSVGIGQISSEVPQNLSASRPQDRQFILSSKKLLLSDSGFYLCAWSVEANQPQHFGDGTRLSIL.

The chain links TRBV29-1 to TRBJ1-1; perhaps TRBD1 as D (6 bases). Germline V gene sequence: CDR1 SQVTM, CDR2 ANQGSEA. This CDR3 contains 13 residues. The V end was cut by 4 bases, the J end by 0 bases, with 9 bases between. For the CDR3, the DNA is TGCAGCGTTGCGTGGGGGCTGAACACTGAAGCTTTCTTT. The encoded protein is CSVAWGLNTEAFF.

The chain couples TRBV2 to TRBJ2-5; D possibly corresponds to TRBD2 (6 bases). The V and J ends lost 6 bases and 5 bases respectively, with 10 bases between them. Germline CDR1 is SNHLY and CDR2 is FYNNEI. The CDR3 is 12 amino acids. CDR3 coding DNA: TGTGCCAGCAGCGGGAGAGAGGAGACCCAGTACTTC. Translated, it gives CASSGREETQYF.

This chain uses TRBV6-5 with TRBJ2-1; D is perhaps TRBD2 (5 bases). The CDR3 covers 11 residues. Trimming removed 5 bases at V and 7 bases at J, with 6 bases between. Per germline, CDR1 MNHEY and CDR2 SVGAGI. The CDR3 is CASSRRNEQFF. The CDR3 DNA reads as TGTGCCAGCAGTCGGAGGAATGAGCAGTTCTTC.

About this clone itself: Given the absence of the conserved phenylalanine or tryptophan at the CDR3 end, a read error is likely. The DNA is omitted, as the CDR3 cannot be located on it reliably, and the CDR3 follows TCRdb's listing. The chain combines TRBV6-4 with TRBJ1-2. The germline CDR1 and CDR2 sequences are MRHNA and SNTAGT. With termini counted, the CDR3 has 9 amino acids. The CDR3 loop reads CASSGAVTA.

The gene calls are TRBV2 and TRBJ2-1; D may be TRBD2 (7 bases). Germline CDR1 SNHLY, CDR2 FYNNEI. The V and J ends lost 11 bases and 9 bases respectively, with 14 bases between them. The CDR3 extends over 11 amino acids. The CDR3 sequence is CAGKGGLEQFF. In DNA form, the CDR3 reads TGTGCCGGAAAGGGGGGGCTTGAGCAGTTCTTC.

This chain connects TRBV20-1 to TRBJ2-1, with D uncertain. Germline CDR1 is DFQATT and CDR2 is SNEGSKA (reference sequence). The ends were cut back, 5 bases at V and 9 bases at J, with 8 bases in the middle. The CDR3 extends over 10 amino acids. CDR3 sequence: CSALKLEQFF. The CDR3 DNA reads TGCAGTGCTCTCAAGCTTGAGCAGTTCTTC.

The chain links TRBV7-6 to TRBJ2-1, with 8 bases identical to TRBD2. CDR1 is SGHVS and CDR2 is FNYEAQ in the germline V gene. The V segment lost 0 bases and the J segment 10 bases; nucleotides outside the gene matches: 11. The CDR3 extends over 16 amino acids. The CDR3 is CASSLASAGLEVEQFF. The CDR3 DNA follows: TGTGCCAGCAGCTTAGCATCGGCGGGACTAGAGGTGGAGCAGTTCTTC.

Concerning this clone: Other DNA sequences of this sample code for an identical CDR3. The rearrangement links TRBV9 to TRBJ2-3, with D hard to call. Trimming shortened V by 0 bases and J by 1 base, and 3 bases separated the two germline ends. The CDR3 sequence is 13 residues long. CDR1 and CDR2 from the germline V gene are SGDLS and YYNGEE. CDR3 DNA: TGTGCCAGCAGCGTAGGAGGCACAGATACGCAGTATTTT. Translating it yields CASSVGGTDTQYF.

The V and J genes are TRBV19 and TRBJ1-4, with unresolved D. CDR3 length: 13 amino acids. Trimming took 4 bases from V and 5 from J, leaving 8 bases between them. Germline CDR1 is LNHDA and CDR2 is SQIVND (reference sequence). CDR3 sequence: CASSSGLNEKLFF. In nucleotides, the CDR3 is TGTGCCAGTAGTAGCGGGTTGAATGAAAAACTGTTTTTT.

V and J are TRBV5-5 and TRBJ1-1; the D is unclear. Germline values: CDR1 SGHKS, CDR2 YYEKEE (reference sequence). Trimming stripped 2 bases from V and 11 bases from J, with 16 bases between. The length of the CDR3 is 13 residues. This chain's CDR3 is CASSLEIRGGAFF. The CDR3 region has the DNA TGTGCCAGCAGCTTAGAGATCCGAGGAGGGGCTTTCTTT.

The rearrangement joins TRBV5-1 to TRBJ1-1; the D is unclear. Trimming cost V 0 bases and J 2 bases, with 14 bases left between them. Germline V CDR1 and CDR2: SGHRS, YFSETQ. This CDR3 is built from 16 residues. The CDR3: CASSLAPVEPNTEAFF. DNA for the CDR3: TGCGCCAGCAGCTTGGCCCCGGTGGAGCCAAACACTGAAGCTTTCTTT. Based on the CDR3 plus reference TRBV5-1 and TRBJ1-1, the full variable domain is KAGVTQTPRYLIKTRGQQVTLSCSPISGHRSVSWYQQTPGQGLQFLFEYFSETQRNKGNFPGRFSGRQFSNSRSEMNVSTLELGDSALYLCASSLAPVEPNTEAFFGQGTRLTVV.

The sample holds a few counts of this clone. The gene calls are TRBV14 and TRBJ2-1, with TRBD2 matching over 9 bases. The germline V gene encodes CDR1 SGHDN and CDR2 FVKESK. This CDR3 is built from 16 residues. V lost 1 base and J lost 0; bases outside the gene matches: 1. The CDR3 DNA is TGTGCCAGCAGCCAAGGACTAGCGGCCTCCTACAATGAGCAGTTCTTC. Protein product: CASSQGLAASYNEQFF.

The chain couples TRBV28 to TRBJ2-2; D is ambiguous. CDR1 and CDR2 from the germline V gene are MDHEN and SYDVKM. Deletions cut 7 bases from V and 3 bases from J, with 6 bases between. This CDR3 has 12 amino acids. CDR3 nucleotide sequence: TGTGCCAGCACCGCGGACACCGGGGAGCTGTTTTTT. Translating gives CASTADTGELFF. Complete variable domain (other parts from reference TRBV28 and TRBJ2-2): DVKVTQSSRYLVKRTGEKVFLECVQDMDHENMFWYRQDPGLGLRLIYFSYDVKMKEKGDIPEGYSVSREKKERFSLILESASTNQTSMYLCASTADTGELFFGEGSRLTVL.

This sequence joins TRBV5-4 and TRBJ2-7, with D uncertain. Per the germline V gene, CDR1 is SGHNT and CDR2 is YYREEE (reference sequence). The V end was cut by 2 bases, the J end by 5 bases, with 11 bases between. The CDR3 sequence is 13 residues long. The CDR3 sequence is CASSFLSVDEQYF. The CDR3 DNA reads TGTGCCAGCAGCTTTTTATCGGTCGACGAGCAGTACTTC.

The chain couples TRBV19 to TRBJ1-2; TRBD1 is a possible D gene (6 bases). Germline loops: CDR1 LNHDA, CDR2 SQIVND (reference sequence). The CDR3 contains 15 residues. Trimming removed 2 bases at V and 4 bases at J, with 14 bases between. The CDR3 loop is CASSISGGQAYGYTF. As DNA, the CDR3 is TGTGCCAGTAGTATAAGTGGGGGACAAGCCTATGGCTACACCTTC.